Listed here are 17 T cell receptor beta chains from one sample, sequenced in a study of blood T cell repertoires in COVID-19. Profiled with immunoSEQ multiplex PCR; TCRdb holds only in-frame clones, not every one. The sample lists some 80,000 clones, 85% to 90% occurring once. The sequenced sample was peripheral blood. The source of these receptors is a human donor in a cohort sampled during active COVID-19.

With regard to this clone: At the DNA level, this CDR3 is encoded by other sequences in the same sample as well. The J gene is TRBJ1-6, the V gene TRBV19, with D perhaps matching TRBD1 (6 bases). V lost 5 bases and J lost 4, with 9 bases in between. Germline V gives CDR1 LNHDA, CDR2 SQIVND (reference sequence). The CDR3 is made up of 14 amino acids. CDR3 loop: CASSAQGYNSPLHF. The CDR3 coding sequence is TGTGCCAGTAGTGCACAGGGTTATAATTCACCCCTCCACTTT.

This rearrangement joins TRBV28 to TRBJ1-2; D perhaps matches TRBD1 (5 bases). The V end lost 5 bases, the J end lost 2 bases, and 15 bases lay between the germline ends. CDR3 size: 15 residues. Looked up from germline, CDR1 is MDHEN and CDR2 is SYDVKM. This chain's CDR3 is CASSPYDRPNYGYTF. The CDR3 DNA reads as TGTGCCAGCAGTCCTTACGACAGACCCAACTATGGCTACACCTTC.

The CDR3 loop is CAWSSPSTDTQYF. The CDR3 nucleotides read TGTGCCTGGAGTAGCCCTAGCACAGATACGCAGTATTTT. J is TRBJ2-3 and V is TRBV30, with D unclear. This CDR3 spans 13 amino acids. V was cut by 2 bases and J by 0 bases, with 6 bases left in between. CDR1 is GTSNPN and CDR2 is SVGIG in the germline V gene (reference sequence).

The genes are TRBV9 and TRBJ2-1; 13 bases match TRBD2. Germline-derived CDR1 and CDR2 are SGDLS and YYNGEE. The length of the CDR3 is 16 residues. J gave up 9 bases and V 4 bases, and 10 bases lay outside the gene matches. The CDR3 region is CASSSPGLAGQGEQFF. In nucleotides, the CDR3 is TGTGCCAGCAGCTCCCCGGGACTAGCGGGACAGGGTGAGCAGTTCTTC.

The genes are TRBV6-5 and TRBJ2-4; 7 nucleotides align to TRBD1. This CDR3 is built from 14 residues. The V gene's germline CDR1 is MNHEY and CDR2 SVGAGI. The CDR3 coding sequence is TGTGCTGCAGCGTCAGACAGGGTAAAAAACATTCAGTACTTC. This encodes CAAASDRVKNIQYF.

V and J are TRBV4-2 and TRBJ2-5, with 8 bases that match TRBD2. This CDR3 is 17 amino acids long. With 4 bases clipped from V and 2 bases from J, the junction kept 12 bases outside the gene matches. CDR1 LGHNA and CDR2 YNFKEQ come from the germline V gene. The DNA for the CDR3 is TGTGCCAGCAGCCCTCAGGGAGCGGGAGATAGGCAAGAGACCCAGTACTTC. This gives the protein CASSPQGAGDRQETQYF.

This clone has a single count. V is TRBV15 and J is TRBJ2-1; 9 bases map to TRBD2. Germline V gene sequence: CDR1 LNHNV, CDR2 YYDKDF (reference sequence). There are 14 residues in the CDR3. V trimming: 7 bases; J trimming: 7 bases; junction bases outside the gene matches: 8. The CDR3 nucleotides read TGTGCCACCATGCGGCGGGGGGGTTCGAATGAGCAGTTCTTC. Protein sequence: CATMRRGGSNEQFF.

This rearrangement joins TRBV27 to TRBJ1-1; 9 bases are a match to TRBD1. CDR1 and CDR2 from the germline V gene are MNHEY and SMNVEV (reference sequence). There are 13 residues in the CDR3. V lost 4 bases to trimming and J lost 6 bases; unmatched junction nucleotides: 3. The CDR3, as DNA: TGTGCCAGCAGTTACAGGGGGCGATCTGAAGCTTTCTTT. It specifies CASSYRGRSEAFF.

The table lists this clone with a few counts. This chain uses TRBV19 with TRBJ1-5; D ambiguous. V shed 3 bases and J shed 7 bases, with 16 bases lying between them. Germline V gene data show CDR1 as LNHDA and CDR2 as SQIVND (reference sequence). The CDR3 is 15 residues long. The CDR3 reads CASSIWSPTRQPQHF. CDR3 nucleotide sequence: TGTGCCAGTAGTATTTGGTCCCCCACGAGGCAGCCCCAGCATTTT.

CDR3 residues: CASSLAQLQAINEQFF. The CDR3 DNA is TGCGCCAGCAGCTTGGCACAGCTCCAGGCTATCAATGAGCAGTTCTTC. The chain employs TRBV5-1 and TRBJ2-1; D is unresolved. Germline loops: CDR1 SGHRS, CDR2 YFSETQ. The CDR3 covers 16 residues. Deletions cut 0 bases from V and 6 bases from J, with 16 bases between.

This clone appeared a single time. The chain couples TRBV21-1 to TRBJ2-7; the table's TRBD2 call for D was not verified on the DNA. TRBV21-1 is flagged as a pseudogene. The length of the CDR3 is 18 residues. In DNA, the CDR3 is TGTGCCAGCAGCACGGCATCGTCTAGCGGGGGGCAGTCCTACGAGCAGTACTTC. Amino acids: CASSTASSSGGQSYEQYF.

The chain couples TRBV11-2 to TRBJ1-4; D call uncertain. There are 12 residues in the CDR3. The V gene's germline CDR1 is SGHAT and CDR2 FQNNGV. The ends were cut back, 3 bases at V and 8 bases at J, with 7 bases in the middle. The CDR3 is CASSFLTEKLFF. The CDR3 DNA reads TGTGCCAGCAGCTTCCTAACCGAAAAACTGTTTTTT.

This clone was detected once. In DNA form, the CDR3 reads TGTGCCAGCATGGCAGGGGGCGCTTGGGATACGCAGTATTTT. It yields the protein CASMAGGAWDTQYF. The rearrangement links TRBV28 to TRBJ2-3, with 8 positions matching TRBD1. J gave up 6 bases and V 7 bases, and 9 bases lay outside the gene matches. Germline lookup yields CDR1 MDHEN and CDR2 SYDVKM. This CDR3 region has 14 residues.

This chain links TRBV11-2 with TRBJ2-7, with TRBD2 as a possible D gene (5 bases). With 6 bases removed from V and 4 bases from J, the gap between germline ends came to 19 bases. CDR1 is SGHAT and CDR2 is FQNNGV in the germline V gene. The CDR3 loop spans 15 amino acids. CDR3 protein: CASSPRTGLGYEQYF. The CDR3 bases are TGTGCCAGCAGTCCCCGGACTGGGTTAGGGTACGAGCAGTACTTC.

J is TRBJ2-5 and V is TRBV7-8; a possible D gene is TRBD2 (6 bases). The CDR3 sequence is 21 residues long. Germline V CDR1 and CDR2: SGHVS, FQNEAQ. V dropped 5 bases and J dropped 2 bases, with 33 bases sitting between them. DNA for the CDR3: TGTGCCAGCAGCCCCGTGCGGGGACCCATCAAAGAAATTACGATACAAGAGACCCAGTACTTC. It specifies CASSPVRGPIKEITIQETQYF.

The chain carries TRBV18 and TRBJ1-1; D is unclear. The CDR3 has 13 amino acids. The ends were cut back, 6 bases at V and 3 bases at J, with 11 bases in the middle. Germline CDR1 is KGHSH and CDR2 is LQKENI. The CDR3 spells CASSPVLDTEAFF. The CDR3 DNA is TGTGCCAGCTCCCCGGTCCTAGACACTGAAGCTTTCTTT.

The chain combines TRBV10-2 with TRBJ2-2; the D is unclear. V lost 5 bases and J lost 7, with 14 bases in between. Germline V lookup: CDR1 WSHSY, CDR2 SAAADI. This CDR3 has 14 amino acids. The CDR3 reads CASSPLGRGGELFF. Written as DNA, the CDR3 is TGCGCCAGCAGTCCTTTAGGTCGCGGCGGGGAGCTGTTTTTT.